The entry below describes one TCR beta chain. The antigen is undetermined. The data are from a study of cytomegalovirus exposure and HLA in healthy donors. Germline trimming cut 0 bases from V and 8 bases from J; bases unmatched to any gene: 7. The germline CDR1 and CDR2 sequences are MNHEY and SVGAGI. The CDR3 length is 15 residues. It was the roughly 110-subject validation cohort, separate from the roughly 700-subject first cohort, to which the donors belonged. Findings and limits, study-wide: The CMV antigen specificity of a few CMV-associated chains was confirmed through in vitro analysis. Researchers catalogued 164 TCR beta chains as cytomegalovirus-associated. The classifier reportedly diagnosed cytomegalovirus status with high sensitivity and specificity.

The protocol was immunoSEQ multiplex PCR, while the TCRdb copy is restricted to in-frame clones and leaves out a portion. The table lists about 140,000 clones, roughly 92% of them singletons. Specimen: PBMCs. J is TRBJ1-2 and V is TRBV6-5; 9 positions match TRBD1. The sequence derives from a man aged 18-30 years in good health and CMV-seronegative. The CDR3: CASSYSRTGVDGYTF. In nucleotides, the CDR3 is TGTGCCAGCAGTTACTCTCGGACAGGGGTTGACGGCTACACCTTC.